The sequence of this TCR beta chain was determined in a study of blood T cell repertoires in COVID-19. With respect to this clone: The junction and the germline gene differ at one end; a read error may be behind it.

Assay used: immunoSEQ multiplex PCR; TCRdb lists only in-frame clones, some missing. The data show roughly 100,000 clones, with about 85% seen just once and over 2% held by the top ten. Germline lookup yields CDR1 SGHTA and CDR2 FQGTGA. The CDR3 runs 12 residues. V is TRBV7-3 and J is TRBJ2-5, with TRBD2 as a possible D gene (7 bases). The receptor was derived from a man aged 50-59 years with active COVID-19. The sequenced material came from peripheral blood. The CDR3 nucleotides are TGTGCCAGCAGCTTGTTCGAGGGGGGGCTGCACTTC. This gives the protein CASSLFEGGLHF.